The T cell receptor beta chain under discussion was sequenced for a study of regulatory T cells. A word on this clone: Its antigen is as yet unknown.

The PCR used 52 TRBV and 13 TRBJ primers. Profiling relied on immunoSEQ multiplex PCR, and the TCRdb table lists in-frame clones only, not all of them. The table records over 25,000 clones, just under 95% of them present only once. Notes on the study in general: In CD3G-deficient patients, conventional CD4+ T cells were enriched for hydrophobic CDR3 residues at positions 6 and 7.

Patients aged 2 to 39 years had fewer naive and more memory CD4+ and CD8+ T cells. Regulatory (CD25-high CD127-low) and conventional (CD25-low CD127-high) CD4+ T cells were sorted separately. The V gene's germline CDR1 is LGHNA and CDR2 YSLEER. Trimming took 3 bases from V and 7 from J; bases not matched to a gene: 16. The CDR3 contains 17 residues. Material for sequencing was conventional CD4+ T cells sorted from blood. The sequence derives from a person aged 18 to 35 with CD3G deficiency. The genes are TRBV4-3 and TRBJ1-1, with 8 positions matching TRBD1. This CDR3 is CASSHVSFPGGQGEAFF. The CDR3 bases are TGCGCCAGCAGCCATGTATCCTTCCCAGGGGGCCAGGGTGAAGCTTTCTTT.